The rows below give T cell receptor beta chains drawn from one sample of a study of blood T cell repertoires in COVID-19. TCRdb's table, derived via immunoSEQ multiplex PCR, lists solely in-frame clones and lacks some. The sample shows under 200,000 clones, 86% of them seen only once. What was sequenced was peripheral blood. The receptors stem from a man aged 55-75 years with acute or convalescent COVID-19. Each CDR3 is given without its conserved first and last residue. A D gene is named only where the DNA matches it firmly.

TRBV6-5,TRBJ2-1,TRBD2,ASSSLTSGRHEQF
TRBV4-1,TRBJ1-6,TRBD1,ASSQDRTGSVGSPLH
TRBV10-3,TRBJ2-6,TRBD1,AISESDRAGANVLT
TRBV28,TRBJ1-2,-,ASSARTEGIGGYT
TRBV9,TRBJ2-7,-,ASSPWGQNYEQY
TRBV2,TRBJ1-1,-,ASSWGPRTEAF
TRBV6-1,TRBJ1-4,-,ASSEQGRGEKLF
TRBV27,TRBJ1-6,TRBD1,ASSPGTGYSPLH
TRBV28,TRBJ2-1,-,ACGEEYNEQF
TRBV3-1/TRBV3-2,TRBJ1-1,-,ASSPQGRRGRFSEAF
TRBV29-1,TRBJ2-7,TRBD1,SVVRGQGGEQY
TRBV10-3,TRBJ1-2,-,AVLGAGVHYGYT
TRBV19,TRBJ2-7,TRBD1,ASSPRQGSYEQY
TRBV27,TRBJ2-2,-,ASRGQFSTGELF